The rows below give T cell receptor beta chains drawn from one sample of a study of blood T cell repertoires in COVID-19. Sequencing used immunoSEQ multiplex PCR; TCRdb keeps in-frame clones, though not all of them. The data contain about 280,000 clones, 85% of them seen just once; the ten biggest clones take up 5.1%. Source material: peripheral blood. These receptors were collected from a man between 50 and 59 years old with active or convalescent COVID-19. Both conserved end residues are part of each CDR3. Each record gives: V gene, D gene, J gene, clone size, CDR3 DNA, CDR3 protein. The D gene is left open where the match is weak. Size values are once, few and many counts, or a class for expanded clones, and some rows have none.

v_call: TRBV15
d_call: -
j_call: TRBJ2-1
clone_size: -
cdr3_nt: TGTGCCACCAGCAGAGCTCGGGAGCAGTTCTTC
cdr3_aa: CATSRAREQFF

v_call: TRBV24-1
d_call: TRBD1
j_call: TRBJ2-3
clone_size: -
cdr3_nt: TGTGCCACCAGTGATCCAACAGGGGTCACAGATACGCAGTATTTT
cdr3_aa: CATSDPTGVTDTQYF

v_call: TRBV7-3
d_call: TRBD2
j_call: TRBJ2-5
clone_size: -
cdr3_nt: TGTGCCAGCAGCCCAGGACTAGCGGGAATGGTACAAGAGACCCAGTACTTC
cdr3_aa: CASSPGLAGMVQETQYF

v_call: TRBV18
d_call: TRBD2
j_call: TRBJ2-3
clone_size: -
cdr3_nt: TGTGCCAGCTCACCGCTGTCTAGCGGGACAGATACGCAGTATTTT
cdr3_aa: CASSPLSSGTDTQYF

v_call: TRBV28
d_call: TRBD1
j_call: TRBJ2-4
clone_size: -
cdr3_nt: TGTGCCAGCAGTTTCGCCACAGGGGGCGCCACCAAAAACATTCAGTACTTC
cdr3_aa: CASSFATGGATKNIQYF

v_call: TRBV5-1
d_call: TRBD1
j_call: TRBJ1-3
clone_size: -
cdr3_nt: TGCGCCAGCAGACACACAGGGGCTGGAAACACCATATATTTT
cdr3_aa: CASRHTGAGNTIYF

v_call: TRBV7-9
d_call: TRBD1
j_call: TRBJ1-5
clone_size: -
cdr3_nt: TGTGCCAGCAGCCAGAAGACAGGGGTTGAGGGTCAGCCCCAGCATTTT
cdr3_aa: CASSQKTGVEGQPQHF

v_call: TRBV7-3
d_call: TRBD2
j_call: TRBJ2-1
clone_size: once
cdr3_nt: TGTGCCAGCAGCTCCCAGGGGACTAGCGGGGCTATGAATGAGCAGTTCTTC
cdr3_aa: CASSSQGTSGAMNEQFF

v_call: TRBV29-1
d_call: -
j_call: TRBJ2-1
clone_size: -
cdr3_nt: TGCAGCGTTAAAAGGGGGGGGGCCGAGCAGTTCTTC
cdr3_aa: CSVKRGGAEQFF

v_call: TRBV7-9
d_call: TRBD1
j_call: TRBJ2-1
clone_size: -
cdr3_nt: TGTGCCAGCAGCACAACAGGGGGCGCACGCAATGAGCAGTTCTTC
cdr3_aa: CASSTTGGARNEQFF

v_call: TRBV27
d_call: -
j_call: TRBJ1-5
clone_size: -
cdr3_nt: TGTGCCAGCAGTTTACTAGGACAGAAAGGACAGCCCCAGCATTTT
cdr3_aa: CASSLLGQKGQPQHF

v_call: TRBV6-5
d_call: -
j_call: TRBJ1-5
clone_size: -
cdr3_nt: TGTGCCAGCAGAAAACCAGGGTTCGATCAGCCCCAGCATTTT
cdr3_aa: CASRKPGFDQPQHF

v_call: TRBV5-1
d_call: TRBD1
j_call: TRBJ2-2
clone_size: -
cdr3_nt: TGCGCCAGCAGCTTGGCCACCGGGACAGCCAACAGACTCACCGGGGAGCTGTTTTTT
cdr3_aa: CASSLATGTANRLTGELFF

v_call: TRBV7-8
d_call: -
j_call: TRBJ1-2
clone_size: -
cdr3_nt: TGTGCCAGCAGCATAAAAGGGGCATCGAGCTATGGCTACACCTTC
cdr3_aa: CASSIKGASSYGYTF

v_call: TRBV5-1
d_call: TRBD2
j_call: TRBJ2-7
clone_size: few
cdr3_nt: TGCGCCAGCAGCCCACTAGCGAGATCCTACGAGCAGTACTTC
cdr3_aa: CASSPLARSYEQYF

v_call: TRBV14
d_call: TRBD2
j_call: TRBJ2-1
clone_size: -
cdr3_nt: TGTGCCAGCAGCCTACCCCGGACTAGCGGGAGAAGGGACAATGAGCAGTTCTTC
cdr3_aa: CASSLPRTSGRRDNEQFF

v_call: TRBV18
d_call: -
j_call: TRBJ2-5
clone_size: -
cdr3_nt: TGTGCCAGCTCGCAGGGTCAAGAGACCCAGTACTTC
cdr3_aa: CASSQGQETQYF

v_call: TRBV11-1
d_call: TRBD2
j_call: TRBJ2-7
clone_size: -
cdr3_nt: TGTGCCAGCAGCTTAGTGTCTAGCGGGAGTGACTACGAGCAGTACTTC
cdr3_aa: CASSLVSSGSDYEQYF

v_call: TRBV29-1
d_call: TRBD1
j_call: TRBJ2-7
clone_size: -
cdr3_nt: TGCAGCGTTGAAGTTCAACAGGGGTTGTACGAGCAGTACTTC
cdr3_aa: CSVEVQQGLYEQYF

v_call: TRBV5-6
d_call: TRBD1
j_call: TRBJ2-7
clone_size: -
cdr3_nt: TGTGCCAGCAGCTACGGACAGGGGGCGTATGAGCAGTACTTC
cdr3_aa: CASSYGQGAYEQYF

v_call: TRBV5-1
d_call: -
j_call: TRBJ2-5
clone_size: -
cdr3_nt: TGCGCCAGCGTCCTTGAGGTCGGAGAGACCCAGTACTTC
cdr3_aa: CASVLEVGETQYF

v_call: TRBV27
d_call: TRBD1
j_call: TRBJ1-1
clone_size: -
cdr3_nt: TGTGCCAGCAGTCCAATACAGGGGCGGTTAGCTTTCTTT
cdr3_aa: CASSPIQGRLAFF

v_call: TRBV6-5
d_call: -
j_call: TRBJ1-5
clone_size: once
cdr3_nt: TGTGCCAGCAGTTACACGGTAGGAGAGGCCCAGCATTTT
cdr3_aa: CASSYTVGEAQHF

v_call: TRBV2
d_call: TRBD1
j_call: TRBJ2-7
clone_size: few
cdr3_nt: TGTGCCAGCAGTGCTGAGGACAGGGGTCCGACGCAGTACTTC
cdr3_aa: CASSAEDRGPTQYF

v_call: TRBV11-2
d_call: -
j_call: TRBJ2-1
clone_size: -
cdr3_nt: TGTGCCAGCAGCCCTCTTAGGCGGTATGAGCAGTTCTTC
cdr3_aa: CASSPLRRYEQFF

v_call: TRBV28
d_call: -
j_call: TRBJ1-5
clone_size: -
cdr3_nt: TGTGCCAGCAGCTTGACCGTGACAGGTCAGCCCCAGCATTTT
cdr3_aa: CASSLTVTGQPQHF

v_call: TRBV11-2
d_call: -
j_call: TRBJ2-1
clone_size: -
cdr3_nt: TGTGCCAGCAGCTTCCCTAGCGACTCCTACAATGAGCAGTTCTTC
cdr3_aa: CASSFPSDSYNEQFF

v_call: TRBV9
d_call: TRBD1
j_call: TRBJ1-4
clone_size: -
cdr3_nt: TGTGCCAGCAGCCCCGTGGGGAACAGGGGTAATGAAAAACTGTTTTTT
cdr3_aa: CASSPVGNRGNEKLFF

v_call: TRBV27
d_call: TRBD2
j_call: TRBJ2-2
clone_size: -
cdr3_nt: TGTGCCAGCAGTCCCGCCGGCGGGGAGGGCACCGGGGAGCTGTTTTTT
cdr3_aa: CASSPAGGEGTGELFF

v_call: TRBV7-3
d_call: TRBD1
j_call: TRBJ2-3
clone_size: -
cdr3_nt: TGTGCCAGCAGCGCCAGGGGGTTGGGAGATACGCAGTATTTT
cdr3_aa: CASSARGLGDTQYF

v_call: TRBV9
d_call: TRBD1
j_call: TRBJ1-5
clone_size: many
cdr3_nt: TGTGCCAGCAGCCTAGGGACAGGGGCGGTATCGAGCAATCAGCCCCAGCATTTT
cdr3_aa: CASSLGTGAVSSNQPQHF

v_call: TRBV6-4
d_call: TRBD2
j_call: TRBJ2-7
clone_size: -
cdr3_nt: TGTGCCAGCAGCCCGGGACTAGCGGGAGTTTACGAGCAGTACTTC
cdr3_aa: CASSPGLAGVYEQYF

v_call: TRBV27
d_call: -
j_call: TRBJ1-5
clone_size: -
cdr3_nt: TGTGCCAGCAGTTTATCAGGGGTTCAGCCCCAGCATTTT
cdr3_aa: CASSLSGVQPQHF

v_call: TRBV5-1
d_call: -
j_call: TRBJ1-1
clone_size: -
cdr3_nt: TGCGCCAGCAGCTTGGATGGGCGATTGAGTGAAGCTTTCTTT
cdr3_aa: CASSLDGRLSEAFF

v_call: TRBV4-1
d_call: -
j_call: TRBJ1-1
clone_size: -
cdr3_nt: TGCGCCAGCAGCCAAGGACAGAGGAACACTGAAGCTTTCTTT
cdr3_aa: CASSQGQRNTEAFF

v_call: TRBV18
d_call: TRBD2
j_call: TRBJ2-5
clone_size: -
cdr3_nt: TGTGCCAGCTCACCGACTAGCGGGAGTGAAGAGACCCAGTACTTC
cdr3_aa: CASSPTSGSEETQYF

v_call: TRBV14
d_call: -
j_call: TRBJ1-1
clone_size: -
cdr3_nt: TGTGCCAGCAGTTTATTCCGGGGCGGAGGGGTTACTGAAGCTTTCTTT
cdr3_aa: CASSLFRGGGVTEAFF

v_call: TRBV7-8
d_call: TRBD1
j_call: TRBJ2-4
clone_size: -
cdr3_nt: TGTGCCAGCAGCGGTGAGGGGACAGGGAACATTCAGTACTTC
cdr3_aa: CASSGEGTGNIQYF

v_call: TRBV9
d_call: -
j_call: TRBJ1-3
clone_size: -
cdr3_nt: TGTGCCAGCAGCGCTCTTGGAGGGGATAGAAACACCATATATTTT
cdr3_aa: CASSALGGDRNTIYF

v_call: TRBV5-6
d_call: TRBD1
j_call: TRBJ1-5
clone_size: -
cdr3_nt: TGTGCCAGCAGCTTGGCGGACAGGGGCAATCAGCCCCAGCATTTT
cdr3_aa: CASSLADRGNQPQHF

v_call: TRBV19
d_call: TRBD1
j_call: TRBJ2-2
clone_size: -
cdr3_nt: TGTGCCAGTAGTACCGGGACAGCGAACACCGGGGAGCTGTTTTTT
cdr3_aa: CASSTGTANTGELFF

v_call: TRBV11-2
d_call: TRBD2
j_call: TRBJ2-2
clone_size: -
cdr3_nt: TGTGCCAGCAGCTTAGATCACACTAGCGGCGGGGAGCTGTTTTTT
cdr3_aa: CASSLDHTSGGELFF

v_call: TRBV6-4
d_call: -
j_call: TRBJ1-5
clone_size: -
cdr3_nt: TGTGCCAGCAGTGAGACAATCTTCAGGGAAACCCATCAGCCCCAGCATTTT
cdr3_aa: CASSETIFRETHQPQHF

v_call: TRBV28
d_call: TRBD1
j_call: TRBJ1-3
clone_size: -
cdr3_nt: TGTGCCAGCAGTGGGGACAGGGTGCGAGACACCATATATTTT
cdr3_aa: CASSGDRVRDTIYF

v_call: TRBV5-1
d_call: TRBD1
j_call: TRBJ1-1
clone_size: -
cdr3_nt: TGCGCCAGCAGCATGACAGGGAGGACAACTGAAGCTTTCTTT
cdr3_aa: CASSMTGRTTEAFF

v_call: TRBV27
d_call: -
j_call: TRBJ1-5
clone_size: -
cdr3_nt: TGTGCCAGCAGTTTATCCCCCTCCAGGGTGGGTCAGCCCCAGCATTTT
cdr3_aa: CASSLSPSRVGQPQHF

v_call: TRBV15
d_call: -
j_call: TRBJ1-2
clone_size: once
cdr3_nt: TGTGCCACCAGCAGAGGAGGGGGTGCCTATGGCTACACCTTC
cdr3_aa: CATSRGGGAYGYTF

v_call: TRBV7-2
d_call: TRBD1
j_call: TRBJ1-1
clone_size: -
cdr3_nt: TGTGCCAGCAGCTTAGGTGGACAGGTAGAAGCTTTCTTT
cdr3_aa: CASSLGGQVEAFF

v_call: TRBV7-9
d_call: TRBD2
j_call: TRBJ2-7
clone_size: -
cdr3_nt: TGTGCCAGCAGCTTGAACGTAGCGGGAGTGGAGCAGTACTTC
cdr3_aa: CASSLNVAGVEQYF

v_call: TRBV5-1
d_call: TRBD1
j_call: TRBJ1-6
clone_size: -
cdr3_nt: TGCGCCAGCAGATCTACAGGGGCCCAGTCACCCCTCCACTTT
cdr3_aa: CASRSTGAQSPLHF

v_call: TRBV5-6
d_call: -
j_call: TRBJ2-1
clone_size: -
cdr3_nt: TGTGCCAGCAGCTTGGGACTAGACCTCTTCGGGTTCTTC
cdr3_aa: CASSLGLDLFGFF

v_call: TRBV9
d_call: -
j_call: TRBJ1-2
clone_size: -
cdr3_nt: TGTGCCAGCAGCGTAGGAGGAGGGAGCTATGGCTACACCTTC
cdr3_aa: CASSVGGGSYGYTF

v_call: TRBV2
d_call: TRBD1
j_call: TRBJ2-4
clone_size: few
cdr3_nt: TGTGCCAGCGGGTCTAATGGACAGGGTGCCATTCAGTACTTC
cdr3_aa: CASGSNGQGAIQYF

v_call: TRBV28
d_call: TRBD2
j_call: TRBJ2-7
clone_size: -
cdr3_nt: TGTGCCAGCAGATCCCCGTTTCGGGTAGCGGGAGTGGAGCAGTACTTC
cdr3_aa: CASRSPFRVAGVEQYF

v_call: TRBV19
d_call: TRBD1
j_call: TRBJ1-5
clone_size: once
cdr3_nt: TGTGCCAGTAGGGACAGGAATAGCAATCAGCCCCAGCATTTT
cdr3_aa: CASRDRNSNQPQHF

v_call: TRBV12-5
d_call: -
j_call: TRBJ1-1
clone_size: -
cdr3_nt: TGTGCTAGTGGTTTGGAGCCGACATTGAACACTGAAGCTTTCTTT
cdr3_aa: CASGLEPTLNTEAFF

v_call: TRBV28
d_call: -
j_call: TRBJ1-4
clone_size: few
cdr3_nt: TGTGCCAGCAGTTTAGGGGGGGTACACTTACTGTTTTTT
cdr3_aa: CASSLGGVHLLFF

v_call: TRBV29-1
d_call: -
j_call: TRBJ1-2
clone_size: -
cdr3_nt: TGCAGCGTTGTAGGTGGCCCCGAGGTTTATGGCTACACCTTC
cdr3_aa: CSVVGGPEVYGYTF

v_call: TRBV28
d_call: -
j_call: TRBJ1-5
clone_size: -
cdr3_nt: TGTGCCACCCAACAGGGACGCAATCAGCCCCAGCATTTT
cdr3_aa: CATQQGRNQPQHF

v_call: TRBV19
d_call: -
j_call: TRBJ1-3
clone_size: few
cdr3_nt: TGTGCCAGTAGTATTCAGGACACTGGAAACACCATATATTTT
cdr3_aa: CASSIQDTGNTIYF